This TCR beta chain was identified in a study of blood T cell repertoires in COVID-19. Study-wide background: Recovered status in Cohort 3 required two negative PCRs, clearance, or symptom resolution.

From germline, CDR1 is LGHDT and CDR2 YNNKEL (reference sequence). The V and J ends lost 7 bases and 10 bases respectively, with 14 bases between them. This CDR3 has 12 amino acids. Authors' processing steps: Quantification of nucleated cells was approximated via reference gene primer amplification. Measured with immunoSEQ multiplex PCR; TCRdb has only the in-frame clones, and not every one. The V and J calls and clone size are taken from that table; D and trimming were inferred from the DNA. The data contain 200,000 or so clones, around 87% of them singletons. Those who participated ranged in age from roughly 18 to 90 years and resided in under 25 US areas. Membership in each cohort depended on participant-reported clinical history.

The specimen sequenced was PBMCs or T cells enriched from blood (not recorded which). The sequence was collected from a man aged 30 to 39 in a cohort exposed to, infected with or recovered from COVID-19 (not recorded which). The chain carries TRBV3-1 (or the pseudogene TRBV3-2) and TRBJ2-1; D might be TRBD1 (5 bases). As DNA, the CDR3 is TGTGCCAGCACCTTTCAGGGCGACGAGCAGTTCTTC. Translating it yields CASTFQGDEQFF.